The 16 T cell receptor beta chains given below trace back to one sample, sequenced in a study of blood T cell repertoires in COVID-19 (dated by TCRdb to about 2020). Receptor libraries were prepared by the immunoSEQ multiplex PCR assay. Here the immuneACCESS table is served through TCRdb, limited to in-frame sequences with V and J called. Missing clones are a known gap in these copies; in checked studies unresolved V genes cover under half, and the rest lacks a known reason. Counted in this sample were 100,000 or so clones; 65% to 90% of them appeared once. Roughly 4% of the sample is in the top ten clones. Sequenced input: peripheral blood. These receptors all come from a man in his 60s with acute or convalescent COVID-19.

The J gene is TRBJ2-3, the V gene TRBV20-1, with D perhaps matching TRBD2 (5 bases). Germline assignment: CDR1 DFQATT and CDR2 SNEGSKA (reference sequence). This CDR3 comprises 11 residues. V was trimmed by 3 bases and J by 9 bases, leaving 10 bases between them. CDR3 residues: CSASTSLTQYF. The DNA for the CDR3 is TGCAGTGCTAGTACTAGTCTGACGCAGTATTTT.

The J gene is TRBJ2-1, the V gene TRBV7-2; 9 bases match TRBD2. Germline assignment: CDR1 SGHTA and CDR2 FQGNSA. V lost 3 bases, J lost 4 bases, and 7 bases stayed unmatched. This CDR3 contains 16 residues. The CDR3 DNA reads as TGTGCCAGCAGCTTTTTAGCGGGGGTCAAGTACAATGAGCAGTTCTTC. Translation: CASSFLAGVKYNEQFF.

The V gene is TRBV18, the J gene TRBJ1-4; D uncertain. CDR1 is KGHSH and CDR2 is LQKENI in the germline V gene. CDR3 length: 14 residues. V was trimmed by 1 base and J by 8 bases, leaving 11 bases between them. CDR3 nucleotide sequence: TGTGCCAGCTCACCACGAGGAGCTGACGAAAAACTGTTTTTT. It yields the protein CASSPRGADEKLFF.

The chain combines TRBV2 with TRBJ2-1, with D possibly matching TRBD1 (7 bases). V lost 9 bases, J lost 3 bases, and 12 bases lay in between. The CDR3 covers 13 residues. Germline CDR1 is SNHLY and CDR2 is FYNNEI. The CDR3 is CASRQGGYNEQFF. DNA of the CDR3: TGTGCCAGTCGACAGGGAGGCTACAATGAGCAGTTCTTC.

As concerns this clone: The germline gene is not matched at one end of the junction; a read error may be the cause. The chain links TRBV5-1 to TRBJ2-3, with 14 bases aligning to TRBD2. The CDR3 loop spans 17 amino acids. Per the germline V gene, CDR1 is SGHRS and CDR2 is YFSETQ. The DNA of the CDR3 is TGCGCCAGCAGCTTGAGGCTGGGGACTAGCGGGAGCCGAAGGATAGATTTT. This sequence encodes CASSLRLGTSGSRRIDF.

The chain links TRBV21-1 to TRBJ1-1; the table's D call of TRBD1 was not tested on the DNA. TRBV21-1 corresponds to a pseudogene. This CDR3 comprises 16 residues. In DNA form, the CDR3 reads TGTGCCAGCAGCAAAGCCTCCGGGACATCGAACACTGAAGCTTTCTTT. It encodes CASSKASGTSNTEAFF.

The chain is built from TRBV4-1 and TRBJ2-1, with 7 nucleotides matching TRBD2. Germline lookup yields CDR1 MGHRA and CDR2 YSYEKL. Germline trimming cut 4 bases from V and 1 base from J; bases unmatched to any gene: 7. The CDR3 contains 16 residues. CDR3 DNA: TGCGCCAGCAGCCCATTGGCTAGCGGATCCTACAATGAGCAGTTCTTC. Its translation: CASSPLASGSYNEQFF.

The chain recombines TRBV29-1 with TRBJ1-1; tentative D call: TRBD1 (6 bases). Per germline, CDR1 SQVTM and CDR2 ANQGSEA. V dropped 3 bases and J dropped 5 bases, with 16 bases sitting between them. CDR3 length: 14 residues. The DNA for the CDR3 is TGCAGCGTTGACAGGGGCGGGCTTGGGACTGAAGCTTTCTTT. This codes for CSVDRGGLGTEAFF.

The chain joins TRBV9 to TRBJ2-5; a weak D match, TRBD1 (5 bases). The CDR3 has 13 residues. V was pared by 1 base and J by 5 bases, with 9 bases between. Germline CDR1 reads SGDLS; CDR2 reads YYNGEE. For the CDR3, the DNA is TGTGCCAGCAGCGTAAATTCAGGGGAGACCCAGTACTTC. As protein: CASSVNSGETQYF.

The chain uses TRBV30 and TRBJ2-3; D perhaps matches TRBD2 (7 bases). Trimming removed 2 bases from V and 3 bases from J, with 15 bases in between. The germline gives CDR1 GTSNPN, CDR2 SVGIG (reference sequence). This CDR3 is 15 amino acids long. The CDR3 DNA is TGTGCCTGGAGTCCCGCGGGGGCCTGGACAGATACGCAGTATTTT. Translating gives CAWSPAGAWTDTQYF. Filled out from reference TRBV30 and TRBJ2-3, the complete variable domain reads SQTIHQWPATLVQPVGSPLSLECTVEGTSNPNLYWYRQAAGRGLQLLFYSVGIGQISSEVPQNLSASRPQDRQFILSSKKLLLSDSGFYLCAWSPAGAWTDTQYFGPGTRLTVL.

This clone is a singleton in its sample. The rearrangement links TRBV7-9 to TRBJ2-5; 7 nucleotides align to TRBD2. This CDR3 comprises 13 residues. V lost 5 bases and J lost 5; bases outside the gene matches: 5. The germline CDR1 and CDR2 sequences are SEHNR and FQNEAQ (reference sequence). CDR3 in amino acids: CASSHPGGETQYF. The CDR3 nucleotides are TGTGCCAGCAGCCATCCCGGGGGGGAGACCCAGTACTTC.

The rearrangement uses TRBV18 and TRBJ1-5; D is possibly TRBD1 (6 bases). The ends were cut back, 0 bases at V and 1 base at J, with 16 bases in the middle. Germline V CDR1 and CDR2: KGHSH, LQKENI. This CDR3 has 18 amino acids. The CDR3 reads CASSPPPGGRGSNQPQHF. For the CDR3, the DNA is TGTGCCAGCTCACCACCCCCGGGAGGCAGGGGAAGCAATCAGCCCCAGCATTTT.

This clone was found once. The V gene is TRBV2, the J gene TRBJ1-5; 7 bases are shared with TRBD1. The V segment lost 6 bases and the J segment 3 bases; nucleotides outside the gene matches: 5. Germline loops: CDR1 SNHLY, CDR2 FYNNEI. This CDR3 is 14 amino acids long. The CDR3 loop is CASRGDSFNQPQHF. CDR3 in DNA: TGTGCCAGCAGAGGGGACAGCTTCAATCAGCCCCAGCATTTT.

The genes are TRBV5-4 and TRBJ2-1; the D is unclear. The CDR3 has 15 amino acids. The germline CDR1 and CDR2 sequences are SGHNT and YYREEE (reference sequence). With 0 bases removed from V and 0 bases from J, the gap between germline ends came to 7 bases. CDR3 DNA sequence: TGTGCCAGCAGCTTGGAGACTTCCTCCTACAATGAGCAGTTCTTC. It translates to CASSLETSSYNEQFF.

This clone turned up a few times. The chain recombines TRBV5-1 with TRBJ2-7; tentative D call: TRBD2 (5 bases). The CDR3 consists of 14 residues. Germline CDR1 reads SGHRS; CDR2 reads YFSETQ. The V end lost 0 bases, the J end lost 7 bases, and 14 bases lay between the germline ends. The DNA of the CDR3 is TGCGCCAGCAGCTTGGGGCTAGCTGGTGGGGAGCAGTACTTC. Residues: CASSLGLAGGEQYF.

This chain connects TRBV15 to TRBJ2-1, with TRBD2 identical over 14 bases. From germline, CDR1 is LNHNV and CDR2 YYDKDF (reference sequence). V shed 3 bases and J 13 bases; nucleotides not matched to a gene: 11. The CDR3 totals 16 residues. The CDR3 bases are TGTGCCACCAGCAGGGTTTTGGGGACTAGCGGGGGTGTCCAGTTCTTC. Amino acids: CATSRVLGTSGGVQFF.